This TCR beta chain was sequenced in a study of blood T cell repertoires in COVID-19. The CDR3 has 15 amino acids. The germline V gene encodes CDR1 SNHLY and CDR2 FYNNEI. With 7 bases clipped from V and 6 bases from J, the junction kept 8 bases outside the gene matches. In the authors' methods: Reference gene primers were amplified, and this amplification served to estimate nucleated cell counts. Produced via immunoSEQ multiplex PCR; TCRdb's table is partial and in-frame only. Clone size and the V and J calls come from that table; the DNA yielded D and trimming. The sample consists of some 76,000 clones, 80% of them appearing once. While infection was still active, Seattle patients were enrolled and then followed longitudinally. This clone is deemed medium-sized.

The receptor comes from a man aged 50 to 59 with COVID-19, enrolled during active disease. The sequenced sample consisted of peripheral blood. The chain is built from TRBV2 and TRBJ2-1, with 11 bases that match TRBD2. The CDR3 DNA sequence: TGTGCCAGCATGGAGGGGACTAGCGGCTCCAATGAGCAGTTCTTC. Translated, it gives CASMEGTSGSNEQFF.